This entry lists 22 T cell receptor beta chains sequenced from one sample in a study of molecular identifiers for immune sequencing clone quantification (dated by TCRdb to 2016 to 2019). The method was PCR. Sequencing instrument: Illumina HiSeq 4000. Clones were called with MiXCR by TCRdb after fastp trimmed the public reads at Q25, and only in-frame beta chains were retained. Here each entry gathers all rows of one CDR3 protein and keeps the most common genes and DNA. The sample has a few hundred thousand distinct CDR3 sequences on record, about a fifth of them singletons. 0.84% of the sample is held by the ten biggest clonotypes. The sequencing sample was made of naive CD8+ T cells from blood, with Jurkat cell RNA spiked in. The label giving this sample's cell subset or site can be read as: FACS-sorted CD8+CD4-CCR7+CD45RA+ naive T cells. Source of these receptors: a human donor in good health. Some libraries in this study had Jurkat cell RNA spiked in.

The V call is TRBV12-3 or TRBV12-4, the J call TRBJ2-1; D may be TRBD2 (7 bases). The CDR3 spans 12 residues. V dropped 6 bases and J dropped 5 bases, with 8 bases sitting between them. For the CDR3, the DNA is TGTGCCAGCAGAGGGGGGGACAATGAGCAGTTCTTC. It codes for CASRGGDNEQFF.

In this sample, this clonotype turned up a few times. The chain joins TRBV4-1 to TRBJ2-2; D perhaps matches TRBD2 (7 bases). Per the germline V gene, CDR1 is MGHRA and CDR2 is YSYEKL. Trimming cost V 3 bases and J 4 bases, with 18 bases left between them. The CDR3 has 17 residues. CDR3 nucleotide sequence: TGCGCCAGCAGCCAGGTGGGGGGGCGGCTCAGCACCGGGGAGCTGTTTTTT. This encodes CASSQVGGRLSTGELFF.

The rearrangement links TRBV20-1 to TRBJ2-5; TRBD1 aligns across 8 bases. Unmatched junction bases numbered 5, after V lost 1 base and J lost 1 base. The CDR3 length is 15 residues. CDR1 DFQATT and CDR2 SNEGSKA come from the germline V gene (reference sequence). CDR3 nucleotide sequence: TGCAGTGCTAGAGTAGGACAGGGTGTCCAAGAGACCCAGTACTTC. It encodes CSARVGQGVQETQYF.

In the case of this clonotype: This clone may be a read error of a much larger clone one base away. This chain links TRBV7-2 with TRBJ2-7; D could derive from TRBD1 or TRBD2 (6 bases each). CDR3 size: 13 residues. Germline lookup yields CDR1 SGHTA and CDR2 FQGNSA. V gave up 3 bases and J gave up 6 bases, with 12 bases separating them. CDR3 bases: TGTGCCAGCAGCTTTGGGGGGCCCAGCGAGCAGTACTTC. It translates to CASSFGGPSEQYF.

In its sample, this clonotype was seen a few times. The chain is built from TRBV6-2 or TRBV6-3 and TRBJ2-7; 7 bases match TRBD2. This CDR3 is built from 17 residues. Germline V gene lookup returns CDR1 MNHEY and CDR2 SVGEGT. The trim removed 0 bases at V and 6 bases at J, leaving 14 bases unmatched. The DNA of the CDR3 is TGTGCCAGCAGTTACTCGGGTACCGGGACTATATCGTTCGAGCAGTACTTC. Protein: CASSYSGTGTISFEQYF.

This clonotype was seen more than once but under ten times. The chain carries TRBV7-6 and TRBJ2-2; the D gene is possibly TRBD1 (6 bases). The germline CDR1 and CDR2 sequences are SGHVS and FNYEAQ. Trimming removed 3 bases at V and 7 bases at J, with 12 bases between. This CDR3 is 14 amino acids long. The CDR3 DNA is TGTGCCAGCAGCTTGGGGACAAATAACGGGGAGCTGTTTTTT. Amino acid sequence: CASSLGTNNGELFF. The complete variable domain, with remaining parts taken from reference TRBV7-6 and TRBJ2-2, reads GAGVSQSPRYKVTKRGQDVALRCDPISGHVSLYWYRQALGQGPEFLTYFNYEAQQDKSGLPNDRFSAERPEGSISTLTIQRTEQRDSAMYRCASSLGTNNGELFFGEGSRLTVL.

This clonotype has a count of ten or more. J is TRBJ2-3 and V is TRBV4-3, with D unclear. This CDR3 comprises 15 residues. The V end lost 4 bases, the J end lost 4 bases, and 15 bases lay between the germline ends. From germline, CDR1 is LGHNA and CDR2 YSLEER. The DNA for the CDR3 is TGCGCCAGCAGCCCCGTGTACCTTGGTGCAGATACGCAGTATTTT. Amino acids: CASSPVYLGADTQYF.

This chain links TRBV4-3 with TRBJ2-3, with 11 positions matching TRBD2. The V gene's germline CDR1 is LGHNA and CDR2 YSLEER. The CDR3 spans 17 residues. J lost 6 bases, V lost 0 bases, and 8 bases had no gene match. CDR3 residues: CASSQEATSGSGDTQYF. The DNA for the CDR3 is TGCGCCAGCAGCCAAGAGGCAACTAGCGGGAGTGGCGATACGCAGTATTTT.

In this sample, this clonotype turned up a few times. The rearrangement links TRBV6-5 to TRBJ2-5; 7 nucleotides line up with TRBD1. Germline CDR1 and CDR2: MNHEY and SVGAGI. The trim removed 5 bases at V and 2 bases at J, leaving 8 bases unmatched. This CDR3 comprises 15 residues. CDR3 protein: CASSKEQGQQETQYF. The DNA for the CDR3 is TGTGCCAGCAGTAAAGAACAGGGGCAGCAAGAGACCCAGTACTTC.

This clonotype has a count of ten or more. V gene TRBV7-9 combines with J gene TRBJ1-1; D ambiguous. Germline V gives CDR1 SEHNR, CDR2 FQNEAQ (reference sequence). The CDR3 runs 14 residues. The ends were cut back, 7 bases at V and 5 bases at J, with 17 bases in the middle. Here the CDR3 DNA reads TGTGCCAGCACCAACGGCGACTTAGGGACTGAAGCTTTCTTT. It encodes CASTNGDLGTEAFF. Full variable domain (rest looked up from reference TRBV7-9 and TRBJ1-1): DTGVSQNPRHKITKRGQNVTFRCDPISEHNRLYWYRQTLGQGPEFLTYFQNEAQLEKSRLLSDRFSAERPKGSFSTLEIQRTEQGDSAMYLCASTNGDLGTEAFFGQGTRLTVV.

This clonotype was seen a single time. The junction differs from germline at one of its ends, possibly a read error. In DNA, the CDR3 is TGTACCATCAGTGAGACGGGGGGCAGCGGGGGCACAGATACGCAGTATTTT. Translating it yields CTISETGGSGGTDTQYF. The chain recombines TRBV10-3 with TRBJ2-3, with TRBD2 as a possible D gene (7 bases). The CDR3 sequence is 17 residues long. Per the germline V gene, CDR1 is ENHRY and CDR2 is SYGVKD.

This clonotype was counted ten times or more. This chain connects TRBV6-5 to TRBJ2-7; 7 bases are shared with TRBD1. The germline V gene has CDR1 MNHEY and CDR2 SVGAGI. Trimming cost V 7 bases and J 2 bases; bases outside gene matches: 14. This CDR3 region has 16 residues. The CDR3 region has the DNA TGTGCCAGCAACGCACAGTTACCTACAGGGGCCTACGAGCAGTACTTC. Its translation is CASNAQLPTGAYEQYF.

In this sample, this clonotype turned up many times. This sequence joins TRBV2 and TRBJ2-3, with D possibly matching TRBD1 (5 bases). The CDR3 covers 15 residues. V shed 8 bases and J shed 0 bases, with 15 bases lying between them. CDR1 SNHLY and CDR2 FYNNEI come from the germline V gene. CDR3 in DNA: TGTGCCAGCCGCTTGGGAAGGGGTAGCACAGATACGCAGTATTTT. It codes for CASRLGRGSTDTQYF.

In its sample, this clonotype was seen a few times. This chain connects TRBV9 to TRBJ1-6; 7 bases align to TRBD1. The V and J ends lost 4 bases and 0 bases, in that order; junction bases with no gene match: 25. CDR1 and CDR2 (germline): SGDLS, YYNGEE. This CDR3 has 23 amino acids. The CDR3 here is CASSPPLTGSISWSSSYNSPLHF. For the CDR3, the DNA is TGTGCCAGCAGCCCACCGTTGACAGGGTCTATTTCGTGGTCGAGCTCCTATAATTCACCCCTCCACTTT.

This clonotype was counted between two and nine times. V is TRBV6-2 or TRBV6-3 and J is TRBJ2-3; a weak D match, TRBD1 (5 bases). CDR3 length: 16 residues. V was pared by 6 bases and J by 2 bases, with 18 bases between. Germline values: CDR1 MNHEY, CDR2 SVGEGT. CDR3 amino acids: CASRTPDTTPTDTQYF. The CDR3 nucleotides are TGTGCCAGCAGGACCCCGGACACTACCCCCACAGATACGCAGTATTTT.

This clonotype was detected ten times or more. V gene TRBV7-9 combines with J gene TRBJ2-2; 7 bases align to TRBD1. The CDR3 contains 13 residues. Germline CDR1 and CDR2: SEHNR and FQNEAQ (reference sequence). V lost 4 bases, J lost 6 bases, and 2 bases stayed unmatched. The CDR3 DNA follows: TGTGCCAGCAGCTGGACAGGTTCCGGGGAGCTGTTTTTT. It encodes CASSWTGSGELFF.

Notes on this clonotype: With a much larger clone just one base away, this may be a read error. The rearrangement links TRBV7-9 to TRBJ2-7; a possible D gene is TRBD1 (6 bases). Per the germline V gene, CDR1 is SEHNR and CDR2 is FQNEAQ (reference sequence). This CDR3 has 14 residues. Written as DNA, the CDR3 is TGTGCCAGCAGCCAGAGGGACATCTCCTACGAGCGGTACTTC. It yields the protein CASSQRDISYERYF.

Details on this clonotype: A read error may explain this, as a much larger clone is one base away. This rearrangement joins TRBV6-5 to TRBJ2-7, with 9 bases fitting TRBD1. The CDR3 covers 13 residues. Germline V CDR1 and CDR2: MNHEY, SVGAGI. The CDR3 reads CASSGTGNYEQHF. CDR3 bases: TGTGCCAGCTCCGGGACAGGGAACTACGAGCAGCACTTC.

This clonotype has ten or more counts. The CDR3, as DNA: TGTGCCAGCAGTTTCAAGGGGGCTGGGGAGACCCAGTACTTC. As protein: CASSFKGAGETQYF. The chain combines TRBV28 with TRBJ2-5; 7 bases agree with TRBD1. V was pared by 3 bases and J by 5 bases, with 6 bases of the junction left unmatched. CDR1 MDHEN and CDR2 SYDVKM come from the germline V gene. The CDR3 totals 14 residues.

This clonotype has a handful of counts. This chain connects TRBV6-5 to TRBJ1-6; D not certain. The CDR3 loop spans 16 amino acids. Germline CDR1 is MNHEY and CDR2 is SVGAGI. The V end was cut by 6 bases, the J end by 0 bases, with 12 bases between. Written as DNA, the CDR3 is TGTGCCAGCAGAGAATTCAGGAGCTCCTATAATTCACCCCTCCACTTT. Protein product: CASREFRSSYNSPLHF.

The chain uses TRBV6-6 and TRBJ1-1, with D uncertain. The V end was cut by 2 bases, the J end by 11 bases, with 12 bases between. Germline V CDR1 and CDR2: MNHNY, SVGAGI (reference sequence). The CDR3 contains 12 residues. This CDR3 is CASSYDVLVAFF. CDR3 coding DNA: TGTGCCAGCAGTTACGACGTTTTGGTGGCTTTCTTT.

Concerning this clonotype: No conserved phenylalanine or tryptophan ends this CDR3, so it is likely a read error. This chain links TRBV14 with TRBJ2-7; D call uncertain. Germline V gene data show CDR1 as SGHDN and CDR2 as FVKESK. Trimming took 0 bases from V and 8 from J, leaving 8 bases between them. The CDR3 is 12 residues long. The CDR3 nucleotides are TGTGCCAGCAGCCAAGATCGAGTACAGCAGTACTCC. This gives the protein CASSQDRVQQYS.